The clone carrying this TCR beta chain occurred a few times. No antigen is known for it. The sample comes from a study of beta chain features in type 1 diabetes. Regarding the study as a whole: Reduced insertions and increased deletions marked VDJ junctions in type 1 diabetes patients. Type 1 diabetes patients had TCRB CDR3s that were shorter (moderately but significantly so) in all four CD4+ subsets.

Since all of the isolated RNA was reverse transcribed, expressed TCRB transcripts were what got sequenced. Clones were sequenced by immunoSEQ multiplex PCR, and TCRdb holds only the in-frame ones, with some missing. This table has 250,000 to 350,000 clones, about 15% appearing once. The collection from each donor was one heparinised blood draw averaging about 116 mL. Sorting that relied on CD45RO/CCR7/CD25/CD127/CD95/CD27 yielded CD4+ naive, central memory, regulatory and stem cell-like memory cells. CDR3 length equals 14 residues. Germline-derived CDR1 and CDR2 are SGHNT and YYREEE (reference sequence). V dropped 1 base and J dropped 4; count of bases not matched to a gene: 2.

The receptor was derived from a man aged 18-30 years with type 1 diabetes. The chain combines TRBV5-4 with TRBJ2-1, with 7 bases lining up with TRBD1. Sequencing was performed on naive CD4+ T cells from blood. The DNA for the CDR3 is TGTGCCAGCAGCTTGCCAGGGGGATACAATGAGCAGTTCTTC. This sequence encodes CASSLPGGYNEQFF.